This TCR beta chain is from a study of blood T cell repertoires in COVID-19. The table came from immunoSEQ multiplex PCR; TCRdb's copy has only in-frame clones and leaves some out. The sample shows tens of thousands of clones, 80% to 85% of them seen only once. V lost 5 bases to trimming and J lost 5 bases, with 11 bases between them. The CDR3 extends over 13 amino acids. Germline CDR1 MNHEY, CDR2 SVGAGI. Sequencing was performed on peripheral blood. This sequence originates from a man aged 45-65 years with acute or convalescent COVID-19. The chain has TRBV6-5 and TRBJ2-3, with D possibly TRBD2 on 5 matching bases. CDR3 sequence: CASSRDMKDTQYF. CDR3 bases: TGTGCCAGCAGTCGGGATATGAAAGATACGCAGTATTTT.